The 10 T cell receptor beta chains presented below share a single source sample, sequenced in a study of blood T cell repertoires in COVID-19. The assay was immunoSEQ multiplex PCR, and TCRdb's table has in-frame clones only and misses some. The table shows around 170,000 clones, with under 85% occurring only once. Sample: PBMCs or T cells enriched from blood (not recorded which). These receptor sequences come from a man aged 50 to 59 who had recovered from COVID-19.

The gene calls are TRBV11-2 and TRBJ1-1; maybe TRBD1 (6 bases). Per the germline V gene, CDR1 is SGHAT and CDR2 is FQNNGV. The CDR3 is made up of 16 amino acids. Between the trimmed V and J ends, which lost 3 bases and 5 bases, there was a span of 19 bases. As DNA, the CDR3 is TGTGCCAGCAGCTTTACCCGGGACACCCTGAGGACTGAAGCTTTCTTT. Its protein is CASSFTRDTLRTEAFF. The complete variable domain, with remaining parts taken from reference TRBV11-2 and TRBJ1-1, reads EAGVAQSPRYKIIEKRQSVAFWCNPISGHATLYWYQQILGQGPKLLIQFQNNGVVDDSQLPKDRFSAERLKGVDSTLKIQPAKLEDSAVYLCASSFTRDTLRTEAFFGQGTRLTVV.

The sample holds one count of this clone. An end of the junction does not agree with germline; a read error may underlie this. This same CDR3 is encoded by further DNA sequences in the sample. V and J are TRBV7-3 and TRBJ2-6; TRBD1 agrees at 8 bases. The CDR3 length is 19 residues. In germline, CDR1 is SGHTA, CDR2 FQGTGA. The CDR3 protein is CASSPGPRDRGAGANVLTF. The CDR3 DNA sequence: TGTGCCAGCAGCCCCGGGCCCCGAGACAGGGGTGCTGGGGCTAACGTCCTGACTTTC. Full variable domain (missing parts from reference TRBV7-3 and TRBJ2-6): GAGVSQTPSNKVTEKGKYVELRCDPISGHTALYWYRQSLGQGPEFLIYFQGTGAADDSGLPNDRFFAVRPEGSVSTLKIQRTERGDSAVYLCASSPGPRDRGAGANVLTFGAGSRLTVL.

The V and J genes are TRBV10-3 and TRBJ1-1, with D hard to call. In germline, CDR1 is ENHRY, CDR2 SYGVKD. This CDR3 spans 12 amino acids. The V and J ends lost 5 bases and 0 bases respectively, with 4 bases between them. The CDR3 region has the DNA TGTGCCATCAGTACTATGAACACTGAAGCTTTCTTT. Residues: CAISTMNTEAFF.

The gene calls are TRBV5-1 and TRBJ1-2; TRBD1 aligns across 10 bases. Trimming took 5 bases from V and 4 from J; bases not matched to a gene: 8. This CDR3 is 15 amino acids long. CDR1 is SGHRS and CDR2 is YFSETQ in the germline V gene. The CDR3 sequence: CASSSRTGGAYGYTF. In nucleotides, the CDR3 is TGCGCCAGCAGTTCCCGGACAGGGGGGGCCTATGGCTACACCTTC.

V is TRBV7-9 and J is TRBJ1-3; D possibly corresponds to TRBD1 (5 bases). V was trimmed by 5 bases and J by 14 bases, leaving 19 bases between them. The germline V gene encodes CDR1 SEHNR and CDR2 FQNEAQ (reference sequence). The CDR3 spans 13 residues. The CDR3 nucleotides read TGTGCCAGCAGCCCAAACCCGGCGGGGCTGGTATATTTT. Protein sequence: CASSPNPAGLVYF.

The chain combines TRBV20-1 with TRBJ2-5, with a tentative D call TRBD2 (6 bases). The CDR3 covers 11 residues. Germline values: CDR1 DFQATT, CDR2 SNEGSKA (reference sequence). CDR3 region: CGCLGGETQYF. The CDR3 nucleotides are TGCGGATGCTTGGGGGGAGAGACCCAGTACTTC.

The chain links TRBV6-5 to TRBJ1-1, with a weak D call TRBD1 (5 bases). Germline V gene lookup returns CDR1 MNHEY and CDR2 SVGAGI. Trimming removed 6 bases from V and 3 bases from J, with 8 bases in between. This CDR3 is 12 amino acids long. CDR3: CASRTGDTEAFF. The DNA for the CDR3 is TGTGCCAGCAGAACGGGGGACACTGAAGCTTTCTTT.

V and J are TRBV4-2 and TRBJ2-1, with TRBD2 matching over 10 bases. The ends lost 0 bases at V and 3 bases at J; junction bases unmatched: 2. The germline V gene has CDR1 LGHNA and CDR2 YNFKEQ. This CDR3 is built from 16 residues. The CDR3 region is CASSQELAGSYNEQFF. CDR3 DNA: TGTGCCAGCAGCCAAGAACTAGCGGGGAGCTACAATGAGCAGTTCTTC.

The V and J genes are TRBV24-1 and TRBJ1-6, with a possible D match to TRBD1 (5 bases). V was shortened by 3 bases and J by 13 bases, with 12 bases between the two germline ends. CDR1 and CDR2 (germline): KGHDR, SFDVKD. This CDR3 is built from 13 residues. CDR3 loop: CATSDNQGGPLHF. CDR3 bases: TGTGCCACCAGTGATAACCAGGGAGGGCCCCTCCACTTT.

The chain links TRBV4-1 to TRBJ1-2; the match to TRBD1 covers 9 bases. After removal of 3 bases from V and 8 bases from J, the junction contained 7 bases not matched to a gene. The CDR3 runs 14 residues. Germline V CDR1 and CDR2: MGHRA, YSYEKL. This chain's CDR3 is CASSHPRQGEGYTF. The CDR3 nucleotides read TGCGCCAGCAGCCACCCCAGACAGGGGGAGGGCTACACCTTC.